These T cell receptor beta chains were read from a single sample in a study of CD8 T cells in Susac syndrome. TCRdb redid the calling of the immunoSEQ multiplex PCR reads with MiXCR, one entry per CDR3 protein. The repertoire holds some 120,000 distinct CDR3 sequences, with less than 95% as singletons. The material sequenced was CD4+ T cells from PBMCs. Receptors originate from a human donor with multiple sclerosis. Each CDR3 is given with its conserved first and last residue. D genes are given only for firm matches. The size of a clone is reported for some rows only, either as once, few or many, or as a class for expanded clones.

J: TRBJ1-1
V: TRBV7-3
size: .
length: 13
D: .
DNA: TGTGCCAGCAGCTCCTCGCGGGACACTGAAGCTTTCTTT
CDR3: CASSSSRDTEAFF

J: TRBJ1-1
V: TRBV3-1
size: .
length: 15
D: .
DNA: TGTGCCAGCAGCCAAGATCCTACGGGGAACACTGAAGCTTTCTTT
CDR3: CASSQDPTGNTEAFF

J: TRBJ2-3
V: TRBV5-1
size: .
length: 15
D: .
DNA: TGCGCCAGCAGCTTGGGCCTAGCGAACCCAGATACGCAGTATTTT
CDR3: CASSLGLANPDTQYF

J: TRBJ2-7
V: TRBV14
size: .
length: 13
D: TRBD2
DNA: TGTGCCAGCAGCCAGTCACTAGCGGGCGAGCAGTACTTC
CDR3: CASSQSLAGEQYF

J: TRBJ2-5
V: TRBV3-1
size: .
length: 15
D: .
DNA: TGTGCCAGCAGCCAAGACACGAGGAGAGAGGAGACCCAGTACTTC
CDR3: CASSQDTRREETQYF

J: TRBJ1-2
V: TRBV10-3
size: .
length: 17
D: TRBD1
DNA: TGTGCCATCAGTGAGTCTATCAGGACAGGGGGGAACTATGGCTACACCTTC
CDR3: CAISESIRTGGNYGYTF

J: TRBJ1-4
V: TRBV29-1
size: .
length: 14
D: .
DNA: TGCAGCGTTCTCTACGGTTCAACTAATGAAAAACTGTTTTTT
CDR3: CSVLYGSTNEKLFF

J: TRBJ2-4
V: TRBV2
size: .
length: 15
D: .
DNA: TGTGCCAGCACCAGGACAGCCCTAGCCAAAAACATTCAGTACTTC
CDR3: CASTRTALAKNIQYF

J: TRBJ1-2
V: TRBV5-1
size: .
length: 14
D: .
DNA: TGCGCCAGCAGCTCTACCACAGGGAGCGGGGGCTACACCTTC
CDR3: CASSSTTGSGGYTF

J: TRBJ2-4
V: TRBV20-1
size: .
length: 14
D: TRBD2
DNA: TGCAGTGCTAGAGATAGCGGGGGGCGGAACATTCAGTACTTC
CDR3: CSARDSGGRNIQYF

J: TRBJ2-7
V: TRBV7-9
size: once
length: 17
D: TRBD1
DNA: TGTGCCAGCAGCTTAGGGAAAATGGGACAGTTACCCTACGAGCAGTACTTC
CDR3: CASSLGKMGQLPYEQYF

J: TRBJ1-4
V: TRBV2
size: .
length: 13
D: .
DNA: TGTGCCAGCATCCCGTCCGGGGCCGGAAAACTGTTTTTT
CDR3: CASIPSGAGKLFF

J: TRBJ1-2
V: TRBV5-1
size: .
length: 14
D: TRBD1
DNA: TGCGCCAGCAGCGTGGGACAGGAGAACTATGGCTACACCTTC
CDR3: CASSVGQENYGYTF

J: TRBJ2-7
V: TRBV4-3
size: .
length: 13
D: .
DNA: TGCGCCAGCAGCCCTCAAGGGGGTGGGCAGCAGTACTTC
CDR3: CASSPQGGGQQYF

J: TRBJ1-1
V: TRBV18
size: once
length: 15
D: .
DNA: TGTGCCAGCTCACCACCGGCCAGGGTGGGCACTGAAGCTTTCTTT
CDR3: CASSPPARVGTEAFF

J: TRBJ1-5
V: TRBV20-1
size: .
length: 13
D: TRBD1
DNA: TGCAGTGCGGGGACAGGGGGCAATCAGCCCCAGCATTTT
CDR3: CSAGTGGNQPQHF

J: TRBJ1-2
V: TRBV4-1
size: .
length: 16
D: TRBD1
DNA: TGCGCCAGCAGCCAGGCTGGACAGGGAGGAAACTATGGCTACACCTTC
CDR3: CASSQAGQGGNYGYTF

J: TRBJ2-5
V: TRBV5-1
size: once
length: 13
D: .
DNA: TGCGCCAGCAGCTTGGGGGAACAAGAGACCCAGTACTTC
CDR3: CASSLGEQETQYF

J: TRBJ2-5
V: TRBV5-6
size: .
length: 14
D: .
DNA: TGTGCCAGCAGCTCGACCCTCCTGAGGGAGACCCAGTACTTC
CDR3: CASSSTLLRETQYF

J: TRBJ1-1
V: TRBV12-3/TRBV12-4
size: few
length: 14
D: TRBD1
DNA: TGTGCCAGCAGTTGGACAGGGGTTAACACTGAAGCTTTCTTT
CDR3: CASSWTGVNTEAFF

J: TRBJ1-6
V: TRBV6-2/TRBV6-3
size: once
length: 14
D: .
DNA: TGTGCCAGCAAGGTGGGGGGGGATAATTCACCCCTCCACTTT
CDR3: CASKVGGDNSPLHF

J: TRBJ2-3
V: TRBV23-1
size: .
length: 12
D: TRBD1
DNA: TGCGCCAGGGGGGACAGTACAGATACGCAGTATTTT
CDR3: CARGDSTDTQYF

J: TRBJ2-5
V: TRBV6-5
size: few
length: 13
D: .
DNA: TGTGCCAGCAGTTATGGACAGCAAGAGACCCAGTACTTC
CDR3: CASSYGQQETQYF

J: TRBJ2-7
V: TRBV9
size: .
length: 14
D: .
DNA: TGTGCCAGCAGCGTAGCTGGAGGAACCTACGAGCAGTACTTC
CDR3: CASSVAGGTYEQYF

J: TRBJ1-1
V: TRBV12-3/TRBV12-4
size: .
length: 13
D: .
DNA: TGTGCCAGCAGTTTTGGGGGCTCGACTGAAGCTTTCTTT
CDR3: CASSFGGSTEAFF

J: TRBJ2-3
V: TRBV4-3
size: .
length: 13
D: .
DNA: TGCGCCAGCAGCCTTGGACAGTCAGATACGCAGTATTTT
CDR3: CASSLGQSDTQYF

J: TRBJ2-1
V: TRBV5-1
size: .
length: 20
D: TRBD2
DNA: TGCGCCAGCAGCATCGGACACCGGGGACTAGCGGAACTCTCCTACAATGAGCAGTTCTTC
CDR3: CASSIGHRGLAELSYNEQFF

J: TRBJ1-1
V: TRBV29-1
size: .
length: 14
D: TRBD1
DNA: TGCAGCGTTGGTGCAGGGGGTTATAACACTGAAGCTTTCTTT
CDR3: CSVGAGGYNTEAFF

J: TRBJ1-1
V: TRBV20-1
size: .
length: 12
D: TRBD1
DNA: TGCAGTGCAAGGACAGGGAACACTGAAGCTTTCTTT
CDR3: CSARTGNTEAFF

J: TRBJ1-2
V: TRBV30
size: once
length: 14
D: TRBD1
DNA: TGTGCCTGGAGTGTAATGGGACAGGATTATGGCTACACCTTC
CDR3: CAWSVMGQDYGYTF

J: TRBJ2-1
V: TRBV11-2
size: .
length: 18
D: TRBD2
DNA: TGTGCCAGCAGCTTAGGGAGAGGGCTAGCGGATTCAGGGAATGAGCAGTTCTTC
CDR3: CASSLGRGLADSGNEQFF

J: TRBJ2-2
V: TRBV11-2
size: .
length: 15
D: .
DNA: TGTGCCTCCAGGGGCACACGAAGGAACACCGGGGAGCTGTTTTTT
CDR3: CASRGTRRNTGELFF

J: TRBJ2-2
V: TRBV11-2
size: once
length: 17
D: .
DNA: TGTGCCAGCAGCTTAAGATTCCAGAGCCTGCGGACCGGGGAGCTGTTTTTT
CDR3: CASSLRFQSLRTGELFF

J: TRBJ2-7
V: TRBV25-1
size: .
length: 15
D: TRBD1
DNA: TGTGCCAGCAGTGAGTCCCGACAGGGGCCTCACGAGCAGTACTTC
CDR3: CASSESRQGPHEQYF

J: TRBJ2-7
V: TRBV6-5
size: .
length: 13
D: TRBD1
DNA: TGTGCCAGCAGTGACAGGGGATCCTACGAGCAGTACTTC
CDR3: CASSDRGSYEQYF

J: TRBJ2-7
V: TRBV7-2
size: .
length: 15
D: TRBD1
DNA: TGTGCCAGCAGCTGGGGACAGTTTATGGCCTACGAGCAGTACTTC
CDR3: CASSWGQFMAYEQYF